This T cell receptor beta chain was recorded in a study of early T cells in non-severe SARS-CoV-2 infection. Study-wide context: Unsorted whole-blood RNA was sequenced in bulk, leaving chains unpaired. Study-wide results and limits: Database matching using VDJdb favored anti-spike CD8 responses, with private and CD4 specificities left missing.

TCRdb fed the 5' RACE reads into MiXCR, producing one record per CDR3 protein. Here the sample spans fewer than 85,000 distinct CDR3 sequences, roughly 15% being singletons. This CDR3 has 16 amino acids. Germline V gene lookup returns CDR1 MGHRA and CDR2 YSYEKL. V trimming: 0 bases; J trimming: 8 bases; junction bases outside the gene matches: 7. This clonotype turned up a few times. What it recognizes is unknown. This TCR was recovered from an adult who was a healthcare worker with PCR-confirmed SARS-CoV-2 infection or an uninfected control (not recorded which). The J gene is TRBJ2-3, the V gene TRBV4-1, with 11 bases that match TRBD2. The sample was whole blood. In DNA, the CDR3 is TGCGCCAGCAGCCAAGATCTGGGGCTAGCGGGGGGTACGCAGTATTTT. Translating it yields CASSQDLGLAGGTQYF.